The next 32 T cell receptor beta chains were all read from a single sample in a study of blood T cell repertoires in COVID-19. Profiling relied on immunoSEQ multiplex PCR, and the TCRdb table lists in-frame clones only, not all of them. The sample shows under 200,000 clones, approximately 84% of them seen only once. Sequencing was performed on peripheral blood. The source of these receptors is a woman aged 45-65 years with COVID-19, enrolled during active disease.

V and J are TRBV7-2 and TRBJ2-5; TRBD2 matches 12 bases. The ends lost 1 base at V and 6 bases at J; junction bases unmatched: 12. Per germline, CDR1 SGHTA and CDR2 FQGNSA. The CDR3 has 18 residues. The CDR3 loop reads CASSLVSGASGGGQTQYF. CDR3 bases: TGTGCCAGCAGCTTAGTCTCGGGAGCTAGCGGGGGGGGACAGACCCAGTACTTC.

The rearrangement uses TRBV10-3 and TRBJ1-3, with 8 positions matching TRBD1. V was pared by 8 bases and J by 0 bases, with 12 bases of the junction left unmatched. Germline V gives CDR1 ENHRY, CDR2 SYGVKD. CDR3 length: 17 residues. This chain's CDR3 is CAIRGGTGPLSGNTIYF. In DNA, the CDR3 is TGTGCCATCCGGGGCGGGACAGGCCCCCTCTCTGGAAACACCATATATTTT.

V is TRBV21-1 and J is TRBJ1-3; TRBD1, the table's D call, lacks a check against the DNA. TRBV21-1 is flagged as a pseudogene. CDR3 length: 14 residues. Here the CDR3 reads CAPGRDRAGNTIYF. In DNA form, the CDR3 reads TGTGCACCTGGAAGGGACAGGGCCGGAAACACCATATATTTT.

This chain connects TRBV27 to TRBJ2-3; perhaps TRBD2 as D (7 bases). CDR3 length: 14 residues. Germline assignment: CDR1 MNHEY and CDR2 SMNVEV (reference sequence). The V end lost 2 bases, the J end lost 6 bases, and 12 bases lay between the germline ends. Written as DNA, the CDR3 is TGTGCCAGCAGTTTAAAAGGGGGGGCGGATACGCAGTATTTT. Translation gives CASSLKGGADTQYF.

The chain employs TRBV4-2 and TRBJ2-7; 7 nucleotides line up with TRBD1. With V trimmed by 0 bases and J by 7 bases, 9 bases remained unmatched. This CDR3 is 15 amino acids long. CDR1 and CDR2 from the germline V gene are LGHNA and YNFKEQ. CDR3 sequence: CASSQEKEGGREQYF. The CDR3 nucleotides are TGTGCCAGCAGCCAAGAAAAGGAAGGGGGCCGGGAGCAGTACTTC.

This sequence joins TRBV30 and TRBJ2-3; D gene ambiguous. The V gene lost 2 bases and the J gene lost 5 bases, with 8 bases spanning the gap. CDR1 GTSNPN and CDR2 SVGIG come from the germline V gene (reference sequence). The CDR3 has 12 amino acids. CDR3 sequence reads: CAWSSQEDTQYF. In DNA form, the CDR3 reads TGTGCCTGGAGTTCCCAGGAAGATACGCAGTATTTT.

This clone showed up just a few times. V and J are TRBV2 and TRBJ2-1, with 15 nucleotides matching TRBD2. The V gene's germline CDR1 is SNHLY and CDR2 FYNNEI. After removal of 5 bases from V and 9 bases from J, the junction contained 2 bases not matched to a gene. The CDR3 runs 14 residues. CDR3 residues: CASSRGLAGGEQFF. CDR3 nucleotide sequence: TGTGCCAGCAGTAGGGGACTAGCGGGGGGTGAGCAGTTCTTC.

Only a few counts were recorded for this clone. The chain combines TRBV6-5 with TRBJ2-7; 8 bases are shared with TRBD1. The CDR3 sequence is 13 residues long. The germline CDR1 and CDR2 sequences are MNHEY and SVGAGI. V shed 7 bases, J shed 3 bases, and the junction held 5 bases outside the gene matches. The CDR3 DNA reads TGTGCCAGCAATCCGGGACAGGTCTACGAGCAGTACTTC. Its translation: CASNPGQVYEQYF.

J is TRBJ1-4 and V is TRBV18; the D gene is possibly TRBD1 (5 bases). Trimming shortened V by 2 bases and J by 8 bases, and 9 bases separated the two germline ends. This CDR3 comprises 13 residues. Germline CDR1 reads KGHSH; CDR2 reads LQKENI. For the CDR3, the DNA is TGTGCCAGCTCACCAAGATCAGGGGAAAAACTGTTTTTT. Translated, it gives CASSPRSGEKLFF.

This rearrangement joins TRBV30 to TRBJ1-4, with D perhaps matching TRBD1 (6 bases). The CDR3 spans 14 residues. The V gene's germline CDR1 is GTSNPN and CDR2 SVGIG (reference sequence). Trimming took off 4 bases at V and 8 bases at J, with 17 bases between the two ends. The CDR3 DNA sequence: TGTGCCTGGACTACAACAGGGATAGGCGAAAAACTGTTTTTT. Amino acids: CAWTTTGIGEKLFF.

CDR3 nucleotides: TGTGCCAGCAGCTTAACCTTGGGACAGACCTATGGCTACACCTTC. Translation gives CASSLTLGQTYGYTF. The chain joins TRBV7-6 to TRBJ1-2, with 7 nucleotides matching TRBD1. CDR3 length equals 15 residues. Per the germline V gene, CDR1 is SGHVS and CDR2 is FNYEAQ. Losses at the gene ends were 2 bases for V and 4 bases for J; bases not matched to a gene: 7.

V and J are TRBV4-1 and TRBJ2-5, with D unclear. The CDR3 is 15 amino acids. The ends were cut back, 1 base at V and 0 bases at J, with 9 bases in the middle. Germline loops: CDR1 MGHRA, CDR2 YSYEKL. The CDR3, as DNA: TGCGCCAGCAGCCAAGTACAGCAGTACCAAGAGACCCAGTACTTC. Its protein product is CASSQVQQYQETQYF.

The rearrangement joins TRBV4-1 to TRBJ2-7; TRBD1 matches 8 bases. The J segment lost 2 bases and the V segment lost 0 bases, leaving 6 bases of the junction unmatched. The germline V gene has CDR1 MGHRA and CDR2 YSYEKL. CDR3 size: 16 residues. In DNA, the CDR3 is TGCGCCAGCAGCCAAGATTCTTCGGACAGGGCCTACGAGCAGTACTTC. Translation gives CASSQDSSDRAYEQYF.

The chain joins TRBV6-5 to TRBJ1-2; perhaps TRBD1 as D (5 bases). This CDR3 has 14 residues. Trimming left V 6 bases short and J 4 bases short, with 15 bases between. Germline CDR1 reads MNHEY; CDR2 reads SVGAGI. CDR3 sequence reads: CASSTQQETYGYTF. In DNA form, the CDR3 reads TGTGCCAGCAGCACCCAACAGGAGACCTATGGCTACACCTTC.

This rearrangement joins TRBV7-2 to TRBJ2-1; 10 bases fit TRBD2. The length of the CDR3 is 17 residues. Germline trimming cut 2 bases from V and 7 bases from J; bases unmatched to any gene: 11. Germline V gives CDR1 SGHTA, CDR2 FQGNSA. The CDR3 coding sequence is TGTGCCAGCAGCTTACAGGGGTCAGCGGGGGGGCATAATGAGCAGTTCTTC. It yields the protein CASSLQGSAGGHNEQFF.

This rearrangement joins TRBV13 to TRBJ1-2; 11 bases map to TRBD1. V trimming: 5 bases; J trimming: 5 bases; junction bases outside the gene matches: 7. The CDR3 covers 15 residues. The germline V gene has CDR1 PRHDT and CDR2 FYEKMQ (reference sequence). This CDR3 is CASSPGQGAIYGYTF. As DNA, the CDR3 is TGTGCCAGCAGCCCCGGACAGGGGGCCATATATGGCTACACCTTC.

The sample holds a few counts of this clone. The chain recombines TRBV7-9 with TRBJ1-3; D gene uncertain. The V and J ends lost 6 bases and 0 bases respectively, with 12 bases between them. This CDR3 is 15 amino acids long. Looked up from germline, CDR1 is SEHNR and CDR2 is FQNEAQ (reference sequence). The CDR3, as DNA: TGTGCCAGCAGTGTCCAGGCAGGCTCTGGAAACACCATATATTTT. It codes for CASSVQAGSGNTIYF.

The chain uses TRBV7-6 and TRBJ2-1, with 9 nucleotides matching TRBD1. The V segment lost 4 bases and the J segment 7 bases; nucleotides outside the gene matches: 11. CDR1 and CDR2 from the germline V gene are SGHVS and FNYEAQ. The CDR3 sequence is 16 residues long. CDR3 protein: CASSSYRDRAWNEQFF. The CDR3 DNA reads TGTGCCAGCAGCTCCTACCGGGACAGGGCTTGGAATGAGCAGTTCTTC. Full variable domain (rest looked up from reference TRBV7-6 and TRBJ2-1): GAGVSQSPRYKVTKRGQDVALRCDPISGHVSLYWYRQALGQGPEFLTYFNYEAQQDKSGLPNDRFSAERPEGSISTLTIQRTEQRDSAMYRCASSSYRDRAWNEQFFGPGTRLTVL.

This clone appeared a few times. The chain recombines TRBV30 with TRBJ1-5; 8 bases line up with TRBD1. Looked up from germline, CDR1 is GTSNPN and CDR2 is SVGIG (reference sequence). The CDR3 contains 15 residues. V lost 3 bases to trimming and J lost 2 bases; unmatched junction nucleotides: 6. The CDR3 loop reads CAWSGQGLGNQPQHF. The CDR3 nucleotides are TGTGCCTGGAGCGGACAGGGCTTGGGCAATCAGCCCCAGCATTTT.

This clone was observed a single time. The chain uses TRBV6-6 and TRBJ1-2, with 12 bases matching TRBD1. This CDR3 has 14 residues. Germline V gene data show CDR1 as MNHNY and CDR2 as SVGAGI (reference sequence). J was trimmed by 8 bases and V by 2 bases; bases with no gene match: 3. Here the CDR3 DNA reads TGTGCCAGCAGTTACGTGGGGACAGGGGGCGGCTACACCTTC. As protein: CASSYVGTGGGYTF.

V is TRBV7-2 and J is TRBJ1-1; D call uncertain. Deletions cut 5 bases from V and 3 bases from J, with 10 bases between. Germline V gene data show CDR1 as SGHTA and CDR2 as FQGNSA. The CDR3 contains 13 residues. CDR3 DNA: TGTGCCAGCAGCCTGGTCTCGGACACTGAAGCTTTCTTT. Amino acids: CASSLVSDTEAFF.

This chain joins TRBV24-1 and TRBJ2-2; 7 nucleotides agree with TRBD1. This CDR3 is built from 15 residues. V shed 4 bases and J 2 bases; nucleotides not matched to a gene: 3. CDR1 and CDR2 from the germline V gene are KGHDR and SFDVKD. The CDR3 bases are TGTGCCACCAGTGACGGGACAGCTAACACCGGGGAGCTGTTTTTT. Encoded protein: CATSDGTANTGELFF.

V usage is TRBV4-1 and J usage is TRBJ2-3; D is ambiguous. The V gene's germline CDR1 is MGHRA and CDR2 YSYEKL. V was trimmed by 3 bases and J by 6 bases, leaving 10 bases between them. The length of the CDR3 is 13 residues. The CDR3: CASSHRNGDTQYF. The CDR3 DNA reads as TGCGCCAGCAGCCACCGGAACGGGGATACGCAGTATTTT.

The chain recombines TRBV4-2 with TRBJ2-1, with D maybe TRBD1 (7 bases). Trimming left V 4 bases short and J 6 bases short, with 16 bases between. The germline gives CDR1 LGHNA, CDR2 YNFKEQ. This CDR3 has 15 residues. The CDR3 here is CASSRDRDFSNEQFF. The CDR3 region has the DNA TGTGCCAGCAGCCGCGACAGGGACTTCTCCAATGAGCAGTTCTTC.

The chain recombines TRBV4-3 with TRBJ2-7; TRBD2 matches 9 bases. J was trimmed by 2 bases and V by 0 bases; bases with no gene match: 8. This CDR3 contains 17 residues. In germline, CDR1 is LGHNA, CDR2 YSLEER. The CDR3 spells CASSQELAGAAAYEQYF. DNA for the CDR3: TGCGCCAGCAGCCAAGAGTTAGCGGGGGCCGCTGCCTACGAGCAGTACTTC.

DNA of the CDR3: TGTGCCAGCAGTGACCGAGGGGCGGGACTCAATGAGCAGTTCTTC. It codes for CASSDRGAGLNEQFF. The rearrangement links TRBV7-3 to TRBJ2-1; weak D call: TRBD2 (6 bases). The CDR3 spans 15 residues. Trimming stripped 6 bases from V and 6 bases from J, with 18 bases between. The germline V gene has CDR1 SGHTA and CDR2 FQGTGA.

The gene calls are TRBV10-2 and TRBJ1-5, with 9 bases identical to TRBD1. CDR1 is WSHSY and CDR2 is SAAADI in the germline V gene. With V trimmed by 6 bases and J by 3 bases, 9 bases remained unmatched. The CDR3 runs to 16 residues. Written as DNA, the CDR3 is TGCGCCAGCAGACACGGGACAGGGACCTCCAATCAGCCCCAGCATTTT. Translation gives CASRHGTGTSNQPQHF.

This clone was seen a few times. This sequence joins TRBV11-2 and TRBJ2-6, with a tentative D call TRBD1 (6 bases). V was clipped by 5 bases and J by 2 bases, with 16 bases between them. This CDR3 spans 17 amino acids. Germline assignment: CDR1 SGHAT and CDR2 FQNNGV. The DNA for the CDR3 is TGTGCCAGCAGCCCAGGGGATCGGGGAGCTGGGGCCAACGTCCTGACTTTC. It translates to CASSPGDRGAGANVLTF.

CDR3 sequence: CASSWGQGSCEQYF. Here the CDR3 DNA reads TGTGCCAGTAGCTGGGGACAGGGCTCATGCGAGCAGTACTTC. The chain has TRBV19 and TRBJ2-7; 9 nucleotides agree with TRBD1. V dropped 6 bases and J dropped 6; count of bases not matched to a gene: 9. The CDR3 totals 14 residues. CDR1 and CDR2 (germline): LNHDA, SQIVND (reference sequence). Based on the CDR3 plus reference TRBV19 and TRBJ2-7, the full variable domain is DGGITQSPKYLFRKEGQNVTLSCEQNLNHDAMYWYRQDPGQGLRLIYYSQIVNDFQKGDIAEGYSVSREKKESFPLTVTSAQKNPTAFYLCASSWGQGSCEQYFGPGTRLTVT.

The chain carries TRBV5-1 and TRBJ2-3; 9 nucleotides agree with TRBD2. The CDR3 sequence is 17 residues long. The germline V gene has CDR1 SGHRS and CDR2 YFSETQ. V lost 0 bases to trimming and J lost 0 bases; unmatched junction nucleotides: 5. The CDR3 reads CASSLEAGGLSTDTQYF. The DNA of the CDR3 is TGCGCCAGCAGCTTGGAGGCGGGGGGGCTGAGCACAGATACGCAGTATTTT.

This rearrangement joins TRBV28 to TRBJ2-1; 8 bases match TRBD2. The CDR3 loop spans 15 amino acids. Germline trimming cut 6 bases from V and 3 bases from J; bases unmatched to any gene: 7. CDR1 MDHEN and CDR2 SYDVKM come from the germline V gene. The CDR3 loop is CASSLGRGGYNEQFF. CDR3 sequence (DNA): TGTGCCAGCAGCTTAGGACGGGGGGGCTACAATGAGCAGTTCTTC.

This clone was seen only once. The chain combines TRBV11-2 with TRBJ2-3; the match to TRBD1 covers 8 bases. This CDR3 comprises 16 residues. The germline V gene has CDR1 SGHAT and CDR2 FQNNGV. Germline trimming cut 5 bases from V and 6 bases from J; bases unmatched to any gene: 13. CDR3 amino acids: CASSPVVRTGTDTQYF. The CDR3 DNA follows: TGTGCCAGCAGCCCGGTAGTAAGGACAGGGACCGATACGCAGTATTTT.